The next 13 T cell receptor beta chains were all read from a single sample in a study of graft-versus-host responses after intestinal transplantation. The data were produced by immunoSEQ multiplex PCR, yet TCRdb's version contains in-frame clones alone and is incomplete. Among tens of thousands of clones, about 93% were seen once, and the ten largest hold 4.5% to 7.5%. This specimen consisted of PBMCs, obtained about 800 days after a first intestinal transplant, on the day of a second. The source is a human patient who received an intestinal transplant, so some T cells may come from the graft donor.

The CDR3 loop reads CASSLSFGTSNNEQFF. CDR3 bases: TGTGCCAGCAGTTTATCTTTTGGGACTAGCAATAATGAGCAGTTCTTC. This chain connects TRBV27 to TRBJ2-1; 9 bases line up with TRBD2. There are 16 residues in the CDR3. Germline CDR1 MNHEY, CDR2 SMNVEV (reference sequence). With 0 bases clipped from V and 7 bases from J, the junction kept 7 bases outside the gene matches.

CDR3 DNA: TGTGCCAGCAGCTTAGCACAGAGCTCCTACGAGCAGTACTTC. This translates into CASSLAQSSYEQYF. The V gene is TRBV11-2, the J gene TRBJ2-7; the D is unclear. V was shortened by 1 base and J by 0 bases, with 7 bases between the two germline ends. The CDR3 totals 14 residues. Per the germline V gene, CDR1 is SGHAT and CDR2 is FQNNGV.

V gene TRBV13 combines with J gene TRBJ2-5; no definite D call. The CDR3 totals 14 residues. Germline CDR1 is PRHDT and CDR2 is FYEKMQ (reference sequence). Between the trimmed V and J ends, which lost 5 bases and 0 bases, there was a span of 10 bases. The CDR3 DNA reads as TGTGCCAGCAGCCCTCGAGGACACCAAGAGACCCAGTACTTC. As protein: CASSPRGHQETQYF.

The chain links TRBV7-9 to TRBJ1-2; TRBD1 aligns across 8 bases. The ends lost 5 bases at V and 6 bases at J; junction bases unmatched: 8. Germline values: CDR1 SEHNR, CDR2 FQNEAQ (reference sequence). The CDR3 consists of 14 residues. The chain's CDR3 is CASSQGQAAHGYTF. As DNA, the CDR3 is TGTGCCAGCAGCCAGGGACAGGCCGCACATGGCTACACCTTC.

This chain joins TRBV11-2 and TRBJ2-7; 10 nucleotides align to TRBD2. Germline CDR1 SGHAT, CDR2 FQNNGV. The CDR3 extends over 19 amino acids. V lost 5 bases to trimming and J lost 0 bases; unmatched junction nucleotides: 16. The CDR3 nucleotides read TGTGCCAGCAGCCGCCCCCCGGGACTAGCGAGTAAAAACTCCTACGAGCAGTACTTC. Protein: CASSRPPGLASKNSYEQYF.

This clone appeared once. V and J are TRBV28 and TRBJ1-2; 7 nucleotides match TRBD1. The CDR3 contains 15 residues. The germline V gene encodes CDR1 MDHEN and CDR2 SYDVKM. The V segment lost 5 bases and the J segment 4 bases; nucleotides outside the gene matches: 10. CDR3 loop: CASSLASGGFYGYTF. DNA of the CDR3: TGTGCCAGCAGTCTCGCCTCAGGGGGATTCTATGGCTACACCTTC.

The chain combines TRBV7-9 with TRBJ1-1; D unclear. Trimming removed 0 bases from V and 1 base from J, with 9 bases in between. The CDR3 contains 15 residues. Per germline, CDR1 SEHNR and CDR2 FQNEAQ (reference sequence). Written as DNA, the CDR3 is TGTGCCAGCAGCTTAGCTGGGGTCGGGAACACTGAAGCTTTCTTT. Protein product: CASSLAGVGNTEAFF.

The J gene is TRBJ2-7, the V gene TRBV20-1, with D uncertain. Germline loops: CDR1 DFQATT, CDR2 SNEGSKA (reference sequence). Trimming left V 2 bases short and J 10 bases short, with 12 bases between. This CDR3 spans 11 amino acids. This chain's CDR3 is CSARLDLSQYF. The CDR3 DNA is TGCAGTGCTAGACTAGATCTTTCTCAGTACTTC.

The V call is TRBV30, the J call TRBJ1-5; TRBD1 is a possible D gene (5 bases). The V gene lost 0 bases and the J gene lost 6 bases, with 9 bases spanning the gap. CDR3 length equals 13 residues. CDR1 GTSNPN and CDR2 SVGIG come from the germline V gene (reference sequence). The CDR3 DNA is TGTGCCTGGAGTGTGGAGGGGAGTCAGCCCCAGCATTTT. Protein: CAWSVEGSQPQHF. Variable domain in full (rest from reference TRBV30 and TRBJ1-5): SQTIHQWPATLVQPVGSPLSLECTVEGTSNPNLYWYRQAAGRGLQLLFYSVGIGQISSEVPQNLSASRPQDRQFILSSKKLLLSDSGFYLCAWSVEGSQPQHFGDGTRLSIL.

CDR3 nucleotides: TGTGCCAGCAGTACCGACAGGGGGCCTGGAAACACCATATATTTT. Translated, it gives CASSTDRGPGNTIYF. J is TRBJ1-3 and V is TRBV6-5, with TRBD1 matching 10 bases. The CDR3 totals 15 residues. Germline V gene lookup returns CDR1 MNHEY and CDR2 SVGAGI. J gave up 2 bases and V 5 bases, and 3 bases lay outside the gene matches.

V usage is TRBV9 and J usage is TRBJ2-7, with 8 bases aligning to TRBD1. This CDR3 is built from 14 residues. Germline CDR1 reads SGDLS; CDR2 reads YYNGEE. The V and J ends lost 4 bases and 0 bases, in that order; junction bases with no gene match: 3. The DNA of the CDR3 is TGTGCCAGCAGCCGGGACAGGTTCTCCTACGAGCAGTACTTC. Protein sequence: CASSRDRFSYEQYF.

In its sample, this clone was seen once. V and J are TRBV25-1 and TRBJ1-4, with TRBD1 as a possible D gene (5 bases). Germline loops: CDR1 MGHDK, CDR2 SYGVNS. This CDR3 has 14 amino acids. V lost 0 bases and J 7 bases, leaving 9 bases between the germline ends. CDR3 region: CASSEYRGGEKLFF. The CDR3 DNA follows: TGTGCCAGCAGTGAATATAGGGGCGGTGAAAAACTGTTTTTT.

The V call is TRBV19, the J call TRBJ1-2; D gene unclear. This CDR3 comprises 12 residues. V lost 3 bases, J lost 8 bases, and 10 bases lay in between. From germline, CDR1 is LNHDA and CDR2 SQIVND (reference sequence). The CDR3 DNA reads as TGTGCCAGTAGTATTGGGGTTGGGGGCTACACCTTC. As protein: CASSIGVGGYTF.